The 15 T cell receptor beta chains given below trace back to one sample, sequenced in a study of graft-versus-host responses after intestinal transplantation. The assay was immunoSEQ multiplex PCR, and TCRdb's table has in-frame clones only and misses some. The repertoire has around 96,000 clones, roughly 90% of them found once; the top ten carry approximately 0.18%. No antigen is known for these receptors. The sequencing here drew on unstimulated CD4+ T cells sorted from spleen or lymph node cells, taken before intestinal transplant. The receptors were sampled from a human donor who received an intestinal transplant.

The chain employs TRBV6-4 and TRBJ2-7; 9 bases agree with TRBD2. CDR3 size: 15 residues. J gave up 4 bases and V 6 bases, and 10 bases lay outside the gene matches. Germline lookup yields CDR1 MRHNA and CDR2 SNTAGT. CDR3 nucleotides: TGTGCCAGCAGCCGTGAGTCTAGCGGGGAATACGAGCAGTACTTC. Protein sequence: CASSRESSGEYEQYF.

This sequence joins TRBV5-1 and TRBJ2-1; possible D gene TRBD1, 6 bases. Per the germline V gene, CDR1 is SGHRS and CDR2 is YFSETQ. CDR3 size: 15 residues. Between the trimmed V and J ends, which lost 4 bases and 6 bases, there was a span of 17 bases. The chain's CDR3 is CASSPSTGPLNEQFF. The CDR3 DNA reads as TGCGCCAGCAGCCCCTCGACAGGACCCCTCAATGAGCAGTTCTTC.

This clone was recorded only once. V usage is TRBV12-5 and J usage is TRBJ1-6; D is perhaps TRBD1 (5 bases). The CDR3 contains 14 residues. V dropped 9 bases and J dropped 1 base, with 10 bases sitting between them. Germline-derived CDR1 and CDR2 are LGHNT and FRNRAP. CDR3 DNA sequence: TGTGCTAGCGGAACAGGTTCCTATAATTCACCCCTCCACTTT. This sequence encodes CASGTGSYNSPLHF.

Regarding this clone: The sample holds other DNA sequences that translate to the same CDR3. The chain has TRBV4-1 and TRBJ1-5; 11 positions match TRBD1. The germline gives CDR1 MGHRA, CDR2 YSYEKL. The CDR3 length is 16 residues. Trimming took 4 bases from V and 3 from J; bases not matched to a gene: 5. The DNA of the CDR3 is TGCGCCAGCAGCCCGGGACAGGGGGTAACCAATCAGCCCCAGCATTTT. The encoded protein is CASSPGQGVTNQPQHF.

This chain connects TRBV7-3 to TRBJ2-1, with 8 nucleotides matching TRBD2. The CDR3 loop spans 14 amino acids. Germline V gene lookup returns CDR1 SGHTA and CDR2 FQGTGA. V dropped 5 bases and J dropped 7; count of bases not matched to a gene: 7. The CDR3 sequence: CASSPGLGRNEQFF. The CDR3 region has the DNA TGTGCCAGCAGCCCGGGACTAGGGCGGAATGAGCAGTTCTTC.

This clone appeared a single time. The chain has TRBV7-2 and TRBJ1-2; 7 bases match TRBD1. Trimming cost V 5 bases and J 8 bases; bases outside gene matches: 17. The CDR3 has 16 amino acids. Germline loops: CDR1 SGHTA, CDR2 FQGNSA. The CDR3 loop reads CASSPDRTGAIGGYTF. The CDR3 bases are TGTGCCAGCAGCCCAGATCGGACAGGCGCTATAGGAGGCTACACCTTC.

This clone was counted once. The chain carries TRBV28 and TRBJ2-7; possibly TRBD2 for D (5 bases). The CDR3 loop spans 12 amino acids. Germline CDR1 reads MDHEN; CDR2 reads SYDVKM. The V and J ends lost 7 bases and 3 bases respectively, with 10 bases between them. CDR3 amino acids: CASNEGIYEQYF. The CDR3 coding sequence is TGTGCCAGCAATGAGGGCATCTACGAGCAGTACTTC.

This rearrangement joins TRBV19 to TRBJ2-5; the D is unclear. Trimming pared 6 bases from V and 5 bases from J, leaving 13 bases between. The CDR3 extends over 13 amino acids. CDR1 LNHDA and CDR2 SQIVND come from the germline V gene (reference sequence). The chain's CDR3 is CASSVVAGETQYF. The DNA of the CDR3 is TGTGCCAGTAGCGTGGTAGCCGGCGAGACCCAGTACTTC.

This clone has just one count. V usage is TRBV4-2 and J usage is TRBJ2-3; 9 positions agree with TRBD2. The CDR3 length is 19 residues. Germline CDR1 is LGHNA and CDR2 is YNFKEQ. V lost 0 bases to trimming and J lost 0 bases; unmatched junction nucleotides: 10. The CDR3 coding sequence is TGTGCCAGCAGCCAAGATCTGGCGGGGGGGGTCTTAAGCACAGATACGCAGTATTTT. Encoded protein: CASSQDLAGGVLSTDTQYF.

This clone showed up just a few times. Other DNA variants within this sample encode the same CDR3. V usage is TRBV2 and J usage is TRBJ1-2; 8 bases map to TRBD1. V lost 5 bases and J lost 4; bases outside the gene matches: 6. This CDR3 spans 14 amino acids. Per germline, CDR1 SNHLY and CDR2 FYNNEI. In DNA, the CDR3 is TGTGCCAGCAGTCTACAGGGGGTCGGCTATGGCTACACCTTC. Its protein product is CASSLQGVGYGYTF. Complete variable domain (other parts from reference TRBV2 and TRBJ1-2): EPEVTQTPSHQVTQMGQEVILRCVPISNHLYFYWYRQILGQKVEFLVSFYNNEISEKSEIFDDQFSVERPDGSNFTLKIRSTKLEDSAMYFCASSLQGVGYGYTFGSGTRLTVV.

This rearrangement joins TRBV6-1 to TRBJ1-5; D is uncertain. V was trimmed by 4 bases and J by 0 bases, leaving 10 bases between them. Looked up from germline, CDR1 is MNHNS and CDR2 is SASEGT. This CDR3 comprises 15 residues. The CDR3 nucleotides are TGTGCCAGCAGTGCTTCCCAGAATAGCAATCAGCCCCAGCATTTT. It yields the protein CASSASQNSNQPQHF.

This clone was detected only once. The rearrangement joins TRBV6-4 to TRBJ2-1; TRBD2 aligns across 12 bases. The V gene's germline CDR1 is MRHNA and CDR2 SNTAGT. The ends lost 3 bases at V and 9 bases at J; junction bases unmatched: 12. The CDR3 consists of 17 residues. The CDR3 protein is CASSDQFRLAGVGEQFF. The CDR3 region has the DNA TGTGCCAGCAGTGATCAATTCCGACTAGCGGGAGTGGGTGAGCAGTTCTTC.

The chain is built from TRBV6-6 and TRBJ2-3; 11 nucleotides agree with TRBD2. Germline assignment: CDR1 MNHNY and CDR2 SVGAGI (reference sequence). This CDR3 has 16 amino acids. Trimming removed 1 base from V and 7 bases from J; junction bases left unmatched: 7. CDR3 DNA sequence: TGTGCCAGCAGTTACTTAGCGGGAGGGTACACGAATACGCAGTATTTT. It is translated as CASSYLAGGYTNTQYF.

The gene calls are TRBV4-1 and TRBJ2-5, with 8 bases aligning to TRBD1. The CDR3 loop spans 15 amino acids. The V and J ends lost 4 bases and 2 bases, in that order; junction bases with no gene match: 6. In germline, CDR1 is MGHRA, CDR2 YSYEKL. CDR3 sequence reads: CASSRGDRQQETQYF. The CDR3 DNA is TGCGCCAGCAGCCGGGGGGACAGGCAACAAGAGACCCAGTACTTC.

The CDR3 nucleotides are TGTGCCAGCAGCCAAGTGGGAGCTTGGCCTTCACACTCCTACAATGAGCAGTTCTTC. Amino acids: CASSQVGAWPSHSYNEQFF. The J gene is TRBJ2-1, the V gene TRBV4-2; D is possibly TRBD2 (5 bases). The CDR3 spans 19 residues. V lost 1 base to trimming and J lost 0 bases, with 19 bases between them. The V gene's germline CDR1 is LGHNA and CDR2 YNFKEQ.